This paragraph covers one TCR beta chain sequence. Its antigen is not identified. The junction departs from germline at one end; a sequencing error may be responsible. These data are taken from a study of neurological immune-mediated disorders. Overall study findings and caveats: Expanded clones shared no CDR3 amino acid sequences across subjects, suggesting private repertoires in all groups.

A total of 2 million PBMCs stored at -80 degrees C provided the unsorted libraries. With 10-nucleotide random UMIs, 5'RACE was used to make the cDNA. TCRdb re-called the 5' RACE reads with MiXCR, one entry per CDR3 protein. Of around 79,000 distinct CDR3 sequences listed, 12% to 15% were seen once; the top ten hold approximately 7.5%. The sample taken for sequencing was PBMCs. This clonotype originated in a woman between 50 and 59 years old in good health.

CDR3 protein: CSSSGKGWGGTDEQFF. As DNA, the CDR3 is TGTTCCAGCAGCGGGAAAGGGTGGGGCGGAACGGATGAGCAGTTCTTC. The chain is built from TRBV5-4 and TRBJ2-1; 7 positions match TRBD2. The CDR3 consists of 16 residues. Germline V gene lookup returns CDR1 SGHNT and CDR2 YYREEE (reference sequence).